This TCR beta chain originates from a study of control samples from healthy donors and cancer patients. Trimming took off 0 bases at V and 13 bases at J, with 10 bases between the two ends. The V gene's germline CDR1 is DFQATT and CDR2 SNEGSKA (reference sequence). This CDR3 comprises 11 residues. TCRdb keeps only in-frame clones here, not all; method: immunoSEQ multiplex PCR. The sample records 95,000 to 150,000 clones, approximately 93% being singletons. Specimen: blood. The chain recombines TRBV20-1 with TRBJ2-1; D remains ambiguous. The sequence was obtained from a woman under 30 in good health. The CDR3: CSARDKPAQFF. The CDR3 DNA is TGCAGTGCTAGAGATAAGCCGGCACAGTTCTTC.